The entry below describes one T cell receptor (beta chain). Its antigen is not known. The data belong to a study of cytomegalovirus exposure and HLA in healthy donors. Germline V gene lookup returns CDR1 SGHKS and CDR2 YYEKEE (reference sequence). The V gene lost 4 bases and the J gene lost 2 bases, with 17 bases spanning the gap. The length of the CDR3 is 16 residues. Regarding the study as a whole: Reports showed the classifier diagnosing cytomegalovirus status with high specificity and sensitivity. There were 150 or so TCR beta chains listed as cytomegalovirus-associated.

A multiplex PCR was run with 60 Vbeta primers and 13 Jbeta primers. Sequenced by immunoSEQ multiplex PCR; TCRdb stores in-frame clones only, minus some. The table includes roughly 140,000 clones, about 79% detected once. The TCR comes from a male donor in good health and CMV-seronegative. Sequenced input: PBMCs. The V and J genes are TRBV5-5 and TRBJ2-3; D is perhaps TRBD1 (5 bases). CDR3 region: CASSRQPQTHTDTQYF. DNA of the CDR3: TGTGCCAGCAGCCGACAGCCACAAACCCACACAGATACGCAGTATTTT.